This T cell receptor (beta chain) comes out of a study of human thymus T cells. Notes on the study in general: Related research described strongly overlapping thymic repertoires in unrelated people. It looked as if thymic and blood repertoires used V and J genes in a biased way.

The germline gives CDR1 SGHDN, CDR2 FVKESK. The junction had 3 bases not matched to a gene; V was cut back by 5 bases and J by 2 bases. CDR3 size: 15 residues. Sequencing was performed with immunoSEQ multiplex PCR; in TCRdb, only in-frame clones are kept and a portion is missing. The table shows roughly 120,000 clones, with around 96% occurring only once. Corrective cardiac surgery supplied the resected thymus tissue. Healthy Finnish infants undergoing corrective surgery for congenital heart defects were used as donors. Concerning this clone: Its antigen is unknown.

The clonotype was recovered from a boy less than two years old with a congenital heart defect but otherwise immunologically healthy. The rearrangement links TRBV14 to TRBJ2-1; 10 nucleotides align to TRBD2. The sample was thymus tissue. The DNA for the CDR3 is TGTGCCAGCAGCAACAGCGGGGGGGCCTACAATGAGCAGTTCTTC. Translating gives CASSNSGGAYNEQFF.